One and the same sample provided the 32 T cell receptor beta chains below, sequenced in a study of blood T cell repertoires in COVID-19. This table comes from immunoSEQ multiplex PCR, and its TCRdb copy is limited to in-frame clones, with some not included. The sample includes about 150,000 clones, 60% to 85% of them seen just once. The sequencing sample was made of peripheral blood. The origin of the receptors is a man aged 45-65 years with active or convalescent COVID-19.

The genes are TRBV7-2 and TRBJ1-5; TRBD1 matches at 7 bases. The length of the CDR3 is 16 residues. Looked up from germline, CDR1 is SGHTA and CDR2 is FQGNSA. V shed 5 bases, J shed 4 bases, and the junction held 11 bases outside the gene matches. CDR3 sequence: CASSPGVTGRNQPQHF. Written as DNA, the CDR3 is TGTGCCAGCAGCCCAGGGGTGACAGGGAGGAATCAGCCCCAGCATTTT. Supplemented by reference TRBV7-2 and TRBJ1-5, the full variable domain reads GAGVSQSPSNKVTEKGKDVELRCDPISGHTALYWYRQSLGQGLEFLIYFQGNSAPDKSGLPSDRFSAERTGGSVSTLTIQRTQQEDSAVYLCASSPGVTGRNQPQHFGDGTRLSIL.

The table lists this clone with a count of one. This sequence joins TRBV13 and TRBJ2-7, with D possibly TRBD2 on 6 matching bases. CDR3 size: 14 residues. Germline V gene lookup returns CDR1 PRHDT and CDR2 FYEKMQ (reference sequence). V gave up 1 base and J gave up 2 bases, with 9 bases separating them. This chain's CDR3 is CASSLAGGTYEQYF. As DNA, the CDR3 is TGTGCCAGCAGCTTAGCCGGAGGGACCTACGAGCAGTACTTC.

The chain has TRBV6-5 and TRBJ1-2; D is possibly TRBD1 (5 bases). Germline V gene lookup returns CDR1 MNHEY and CDR2 SVGAGI. With 5 bases removed from V and 5 bases from J, the gap between germline ends came to 12 bases. This CDR3 contains 13 residues. In DNA, the CDR3 is TGTGCCAGCAGTAAGGACACCCCATATGGCTACACCTTC. Translated, it gives CASSKDTPYGYTF.

This clone has at least ten counts. J is TRBJ2-5 and V is TRBV2; 7 bases fit TRBD1. The trim removed 6 bases at V and 2 bases at J, leaving 12 bases unmatched. Germline V gene sequence: CDR1 SNHLY, CDR2 FYNNEI. The CDR3 totals 16 residues. The CDR3: CASSPIGGQLQETQYF. DNA for the CDR3: TGTGCCAGCAGCCCGATAGGGGGACAGCTTCAAGAGACCCAGTACTTC.

The chain recombines TRBV7-9 with TRBJ2-4, with 12 bases fitting TRBD2. Germline V gene sequence: CDR1 SEHNR, CDR2 FQNEAQ (reference sequence). V trimming: 6 bases; J trimming: 8 bases; junction bases outside the gene matches: 5. This CDR3 is 14 amino acids long. The DNA of the CDR3 is TGTGCCAGCAGACGGACTAGCGGGAAAGACATTCAGTACTTC. Translation: CASRRTSGKDIQYF.

CDR3 loop: CATRKWGQGVAETQYF. The CDR3 coding sequence is TGTGCCACCAGGAAGTGGGGACAGGGGGTTGCGGAGACCCAGTACTTC. The chain employs TRBV24-1 and TRBJ2-5, with 11 positions matching TRBD1. The CDR3 contains 16 residues. V trimming: 7 bases; J trimming: 5 bases; junction bases outside the gene matches: 11. CDR1 and CDR2 from the germline V gene are KGHDR and SFDVKD.

This clone showed up just a few times. This chain links TRBV3-1 (or the pseudogene TRBV3-2) with TRBJ2-7; TRBD2 matches at 9 bases. The CDR3 is 16 residues long. Germline trimming cut 4 bases from V and 2 bases from J; bases unmatched to any gene: 9. Per the germline V gene, CDR1 is LGHDT and CDR2 is YNNKEL (reference sequence). CDR3 in amino acids: CASSRGGLAGTYEQYF. The CDR3 DNA reads as TGTGCCAGCAGCCGAGGGGGGCTAGCGGGAACCTACGAGCAGTACTTC.

This chain connects TRBV21-1 to TRBJ2-1; whether TRBD2, the table's D call, matches the DNA was not checked. TRBV21-1 is shown as a pseudogene. CDR3 size: 18 residues. The CDR3 spells CASSKGLTSGGSYNEQFF. The DNA of the CDR3 is TGTGCCAGCAGCAAAGGGCTGACTAGCGGGGGTTCCTACAATGAGCAGTTCTTC.

This clone was detected only once. V gene TRBV4-1 combines with J gene TRBJ1-1, with D perhaps TRBD1 (5 bases). Germline V gene lookup returns CDR1 MGHRA and CDR2 YSYEKL. Between the trimmed V and J ends, which lost 0 bases and 1 base, there was a span of 6 bases. The CDR3 consists of 14 residues. CDR3 sequence: CASSQDRENTEAFF. The CDR3 coding sequence is TGCGCCAGCAGCCAAGACAGGGAGAACACTGAAGCTTTCTTT.

V gene TRBV6-5 combines with J gene TRBJ1-1, with D possibly TRBD1 on 5 matching bases. The CDR3 covers 14 residues. The V gene lost 7 bases and the J gene lost 7 bases, with 19 bases spanning the gap. Germline assignment: CDR1 MNHEY and CDR2 SVGAGI. The CDR3 sequence: CASTEVGGAYEAFF. CDR3 nucleotides: TGTGCCAGCACCGAGGTCGGGGGAGCGTATGAAGCTTTCTTT.

This clone has only a few counts. The chain couples TRBV9 to TRBJ1-2, with unresolved D. The germline V and J ends were trimmed by 5 bases and 3 bases, with 8 bases remaining between them. The germline V gene has CDR1 SGDLS and CDR2 YYNGEE. This CDR3 has 12 residues. In DNA form, the CDR3 reads TGTGCCAGCAGTCCCCGGGACTATGGCTACACCTTC. Translated: CASSPRDYGYTF. Looking up the rest from reference TRBV9 and TRBJ1-2 gives the full variable domain: DSGVTQTPKHLITATGQRVTLRCSPRSGDLSVYWYQQSLDQGLQFLIQYYNGEERAKGNILERFSAQQFPDLHSELNLSSLELGDSALYFCASSPRDYGYTFGSGTRLTVV.

The V and J genes are TRBV27 and TRBJ2-7; 7 bases match TRBD1. CDR1 is MNHEY, CDR2 SMNVEV, per germline (reference sequence). V trimming: 8 bases; J trimming: 3 bases; junction bases outside the gene matches: 13. This CDR3 spans 15 amino acids. DNA of the CDR3: TGTGCCAGCGGGGACACAGGGGCCGGCCACTACGAGCAGTACTTC. This translates into CASGDTGAGHYEQYF.

This clone was observed once. The chain has TRBV9 and TRBJ1-6, with a weak D call TRBD1 (5 bases). Trimming removed 4 bases from V and 6 bases from J, with 14 bases in between. CDR3 size: 15 residues. Germline V gene lookup returns CDR1 SGDLS and CDR2 YYNGEE. The chain's CDR3 is CASSYRDYRNSPLHF. The CDR3 DNA reads TGTGCCAGCAGCTACCGGGACTACCGTAATTCACCCCTCCACTTT.

In its sample, this clone was seen a few times. The V and J genes are TRBV14 and TRBJ1-1; D is undetermined. This CDR3 comprises 13 residues. Trimming removed 5 bases from V and 1 base from J, with 8 bases in between. Germline V CDR1 and CDR2: SGHDN, FVKESK. This CDR3 is CASSATKNTEAFF. The CDR3 region has the DNA TGTGCCAGCAGCGCCACAAAGAACACTGAAGCTTTCTTT.

The chain joins TRBV24-1 to TRBJ2-3, with D possibly TRBD1 on 6 matching bases. Germline assignment: CDR1 KGHDR and CDR2 SFDVKD. CDR3 size: 15 residues. The V end was cut by 9 bases, the J end by 1 base, with 16 bases between. The CDR3 loop is CATALRGKGTDTQYF. In DNA, the CDR3 is TGTGCCACCGCCTTAAGGGGGAAAGGCACAGATACGCAGTATTTT.

The J gene is TRBJ1-1, the V gene TRBV7-3; 7 bases fit TRBD1. Germline-derived CDR1 and CDR2 are SGHTA and FQGTGA. V lost 5 bases, J lost 0 bases, and 6 bases stayed unmatched. The length of the CDR3 is 15 residues. This CDR3 is CASSPTGTVNTEAFF. The CDR3 DNA reads as TGTGCCAGCAGCCCCACCGGGACAGTGAACACTGAAGCTTTCTTT.

This chain connects TRBV11-1 to TRBJ2-5, with D possibly TRBD1 on 5 matching bases. CDR3 size: 15 residues. The V end lost 5 bases, the J end lost 3 bases, and 16 bases lay between the germline ends. Germline V gives CDR1 SGHAT, CDR2 FQDESV (reference sequence). CDR3 amino acids: CASSPRGKREETQYF. The CDR3 coding sequence is TGTGCCAGCAGCCCTAGGGGCAAGAGAGAAGAGACCCAGTACTTC.

The CDR3 sequence: CASSQKVRSLSLYSNQPQHF. As DNA, the CDR3 is TGCGCCAGCAGTCAAAAAGTGAGGTCGCTTTCCCTTTATAGCAATCAGCCCCAGCATTTT. The V call is TRBV23-1, the J call TRBJ1-5; the D is unclear. TRBV23-1 is flagged as an ORF with uncertain function. Trimming shortened V by 2 bases and J by 0 bases, and 23 bases separated the two germline ends. The CDR3 consists of 20 residues.

The rearrangement joins TRBV24-1 to TRBJ2-1, with 7 bases lining up with TRBD2. The CDR3 loop spans 18 amino acids. The germline V gene encodes CDR1 KGHDR and CDR2 SFDVKD. The J segment lost 1 base and the V segment lost 0 bases, leaving 8 bases of the junction unmatched. CDR3 amino acids: CATSDLPTSPQSYNEQFF. CDR3 DNA: TGTGCCACCAGTGATTTGCCGACTAGCCCCCAATCCTACAATGAGCAGTTCTTC.

The chain recombines TRBV18 with TRBJ2-7, with D unclear. This CDR3 is 13 amino acids long. Per germline, CDR1 KGHSH and CDR2 LQKENI. The ends were cut back, 3 bases at V and 3 bases at J, with 9 bases in the middle. The CDR3: CASSPPGDYEQYF. CDR3 DNA: TGTGCCAGCTCACCTCCTGGAGACTACGAGCAGTACTTC. Together with reference TRBV18 and TRBJ2-7, the CDR3 gives the full variable domain: NAGVMQNPRHLVRRRGQEARLRCSPMKGHSHVYWYRQLPEEGLKFMVYLQKENIIDESGMPKERFSAEFPKEGPSILRIQQVVRGDSAAYFCASSPPGDYEQYFGPGTRLTVT.

This chain joins TRBV5-4 and TRBJ2-3; D possibly corresponds to TRBD2 (6 bases). The CDR3 loop spans 15 amino acids. CDR1 SGHNT and CDR2 YYREEE come from the germline V gene (reference sequence). V was trimmed by 4 bases and J by 4 bases, leaving 16 bases between them. The CDR3 region is CASSVGGLRSDTQYF. In DNA, the CDR3 is TGTGCCAGCAGCGTGGGGGGACTTCGGTCAGATACGCAGTATTTT.

The CDR3 is CASSQISRNEQFF. The CDR3 region has the DNA TGTGCCAGCAGCCAAATAAGCCGGAATGAGCAGTTCTTC. The genes are TRBV4-2 and TRBJ2-1; unclear D gene. CDR3 length equals 13 residues. Per the germline V gene, CDR1 is LGHNA and CDR2 is YNFKEQ. The V gene lost 2 bases and the J gene lost 7 bases, with 9 bases spanning the gap.

CDR3 sequence (DNA): TGTGCCAGCTCACCTCTCGGCTACGAGCAGTACTTC. Amino acids: CASSPLGYEQYF. The genes are TRBV18 and TRBJ2-7; D call uncertain. The CDR3 covers 12 residues. V lost 3 bases, J lost 3 bases, and 6 bases lay in between. Germline loops: CDR1 KGHSH, CDR2 LQKENI.

CDR3 region: CASSLGPGQGYEQYF. The CDR3 coding sequence is TGTGCCAGCAGCTTAGGTCCGGGACAGGGTTACGAGCAGTACTTC. The rearrangement uses TRBV7-3 and TRBJ2-7; 9 bases line up with TRBD1. Germline assignment: CDR1 SGHTA and CDR2 FQGTGA. The CDR3 sequence is 15 residues long. V shed 2 bases, J shed 4 bases, and the junction held 6 bases outside the gene matches.

A single count supports this clone. The chain employs TRBV6-6 and TRBJ2-2, with 8 bases fitting TRBD2. Germline-derived CDR1 and CDR2 are MNHNY and SVGAGI (reference sequence). Trimming cost V 0 bases and J 1 base; bases outside gene matches: 1. This CDR3 is 16 amino acids long. DNA of the CDR3: TGTGCCAGCAGTTACTCGGCGGGAGGGAACACCGGGGAGCTGTTTTTT. Protein sequence: CASSYSAGGNTGELFF.

This clone has a handful of counts. V gene TRBV11-2 combines with J gene TRBJ2-7; D is perhaps TRBD1 (5 bases). The V gene's germline CDR1 is SGHAT and CDR2 FQNNGV. CDR3 length equals 15 residues. Trimming pared 0 bases from V and 4 bases from J, leaving 13 bases between. This CDR3 is CASSLDRAGPYEQYF. The CDR3 DNA follows: TGTGCCAGCAGCTTAGACCGGGCAGGGCCTTACGAGCAGTACTTC.

The chain is built from TRBV9 and TRBJ2-2; 12 nucleotides line up with TRBD2. Germline CDR1 is SGDLS and CDR2 is YYNGEE. J gave up 4 bases and V 4 bases, and 5 bases lay outside the gene matches. This CDR3 is built from 16 residues. The CDR3 region has the DNA TGTGCCAGCAGCCCTACGACTAGCGGGAGCACCGGGGAGCTGTTTTTT. Translation: CASSPTTSGSTGELFF. Looking up the rest from reference TRBV9 and TRBJ2-2 gives the full variable domain: DSGVTQTPKHLITATGQRVTLRCSPRSGDLSVYWYQQSLDQGLQFLIQYYNGEERAKGNILERFSAQQFPDLHSELNLSSLELGDSALYFCASSPTTSGSTGELFFGEGSRLTVL.

In its sample, this clone was seen once. The chain couples TRBV6-6 to TRBJ2-7; TRBD2 might be the D (6 bases). Deletions cut 4 bases from V and 0 bases from J, with 16 bases between. Germline V lookup: CDR1 MNHNY, CDR2 SVGAGI (reference sequence). This CDR3 has 16 residues. The CDR3 sequence is CASSWGLDFYSYEQYF. CDR3 DNA: TGTGCCAGCAGTTGGGGACTGGACTTTTACTCCTACGAGCAGTACTTC.

V usage is TRBV9 and J usage is TRBJ2-7; 9 nucleotides match TRBD2. J was trimmed by 5 bases and V by 4 bases; bases with no gene match: 7. In germline, CDR1 is SGDLS, CDR2 YYNGEE. This CDR3 is built from 14 residues. CDR3 amino acids: CASSISGSENEQYF. CDR3 DNA: TGTGCCAGCAGCATTAGCGGGAGTGAGAACGAGCAGTACTTC. The full variable domain, rest sourced from reference TRBV9 and TRBJ2-7, is DSGVTQTPKHLITATGQRVTLRCSPRSGDLSVYWYQQSLDQGLQFLIQYYNGEERAKGNILERFSAQQFPDLHSELNLSSLELGDSALYFCASSISGSENEQYFGPGTRLTVT.

The J gene is TRBJ2-1, the V gene TRBV5-4; TRBD1 might be the D (5 bases). The V gene lost 2 bases and the J gene lost 4 bases, with 7 bases spanning the gap. Germline V gene data show CDR1 as SGHNT and CDR2 as YYREEE (reference sequence). This CDR3 contains 13 residues. The CDR3 DNA is TGTGCCAGCAGCTTTCAGGGTTACAATGAGCAGTTCTTC. It encodes CASSFQGYNEQFF.

The chain employs TRBV19 and TRBJ1-1; the D gene is possibly TRBD1 (6 bases). V was clipped by 6 bases and J by 12 bases, with 20 bases between them. Looked up from germline, CDR1 is LNHDA and CDR2 is SQIVND (reference sequence). The CDR3 is made up of 13 amino acids. The CDR3 bases are TGTGCCAGTAGCCCTCCGGGACACCCGGGCTCTTTCTTT. Translation: CASSPPGHPGSFF.

The sample holds one count of this clone. The chain links TRBV7-9 to TRBJ2-5, with D maybe TRBD2 (6 bases). Germline CDR1 is SEHNR and CDR2 is FQNEAQ (reference sequence). Trimming stripped 5 bases from V and 4 bases from J, with 14 bases between. This CDR3 spans 14 amino acids. CDR3 bases: TGTGCCAGCAGCCCATTAACTAGCCTAGAGACCCAGTACTTC. Amino acids: CASSPLTSLETQYF.